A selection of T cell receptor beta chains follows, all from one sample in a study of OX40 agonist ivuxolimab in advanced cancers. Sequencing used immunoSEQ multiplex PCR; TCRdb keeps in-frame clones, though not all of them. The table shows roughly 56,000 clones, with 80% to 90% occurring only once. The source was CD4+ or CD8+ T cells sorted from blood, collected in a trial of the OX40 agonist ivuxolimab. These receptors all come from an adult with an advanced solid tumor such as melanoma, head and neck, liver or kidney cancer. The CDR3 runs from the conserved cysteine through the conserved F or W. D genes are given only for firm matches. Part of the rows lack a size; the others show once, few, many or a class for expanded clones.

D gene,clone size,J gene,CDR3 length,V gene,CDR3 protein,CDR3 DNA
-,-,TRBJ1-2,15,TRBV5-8,CASSQMAQGNYGYTF,TGTGCCAGCAGCCAAATGGCACAGGGTAACTATGGCTACACCTTC
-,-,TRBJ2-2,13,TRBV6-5,CASWGGGTGELFF,TGTGCCAGCTGGGGGGGCGGCACCGGGGAGCTGTTTTTT
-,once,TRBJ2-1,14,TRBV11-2,CASSLAVGQDEQFF,TGTGCCAGCAGCTTAGCGGTCGGGCAGGATGAGCAGTTCTTC
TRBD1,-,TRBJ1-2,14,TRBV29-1,CSVTSGQGVSGYTF,TGCAGCGTGACCTCCGGACAGGGGGTTTCTGGCTACACCTTC
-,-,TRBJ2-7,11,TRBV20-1,CSARDLGEQYF,TGCAGTGCTAGAGATCTGGGGGAGCAGTACTTC
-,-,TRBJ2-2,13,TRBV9,CASSVDYAGELFF,TGTGCCAGCAGCGTAGACTATGCCGGGGAGCTGTTTTTT
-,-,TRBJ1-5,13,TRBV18,CASSPGQSQPQHF,TGTGCCAGCTCACCAGGGCAGTCTCAGCCCCAGCATTTT
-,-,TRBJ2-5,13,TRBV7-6,CASSLGAKETQYF,TGTGCCAGCAGCTTAGGGGCAAAAGAGACCCAGTACTTC
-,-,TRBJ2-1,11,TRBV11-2,CASSLEGRQFF,TGTGCCAGCAGCTTAGAAGGTAGGCAGTTCTTC
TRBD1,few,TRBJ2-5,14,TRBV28,CASTDPGTVGTQYF,TGTGCCAGCACCGATCCTGGGACAGTCGGGACCCAGTACTTC
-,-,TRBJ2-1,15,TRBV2,CASSDLAPPYNEQFF,TGTGCCAGCAGTGATCTAGCACCTCCCTACAATGAGCAGTTCTTC
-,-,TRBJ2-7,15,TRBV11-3,CASSFRGGIPYEQYF,TGTGCCAGCAGCTTCCGAGGGGGGATTCCCTACGAGCAGTACTTC
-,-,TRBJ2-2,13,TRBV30,CAWRPISTGELFF,TGTGCCTGGAGGCCGATAAGCACCGGGGAGCTGTTTTTT
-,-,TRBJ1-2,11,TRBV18,CASSPLRGYTF,TGTGCCAGCTCCCCACTACGTGGCTACACCTTC
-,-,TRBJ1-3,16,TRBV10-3,CAISGSGTKSRNTIYF,TGTGCCATCAGTGGATCCGGGACGAAAAGCAGAAACACCATATATTTT
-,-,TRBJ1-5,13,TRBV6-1,CASTVRGNQPQHF,TGTGCCAGCACTGTCAGGGGAAATCAGCCCCAGCATTTT
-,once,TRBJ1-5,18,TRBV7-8,CASSLEGGRAVTNQPQHF,TGTGCCAGCAGCTTAGAGGGGGGCAGGGCTGTAACCAATCAGCCCCAGCATTTT
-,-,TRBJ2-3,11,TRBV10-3,CATMLADTQYF,TGTGCCACCATGCTTGCAGATACGCAGTATTTT
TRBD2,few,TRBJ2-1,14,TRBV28,CASSKTGTSFYQFF,TGTGCCAGCAGTAAAACCGGGACTAGCTTTTATCAGTTCTTC
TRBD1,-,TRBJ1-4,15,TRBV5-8,CASSPGTGTNEKLFF,TGTGCCAGCAGCCCCGGGACAGGAACTAATGAAAAACTGTTTTTT
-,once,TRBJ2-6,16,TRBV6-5,CASSYSSGAGANVLTF,TGTGCCAGCAGTTACTCTTCAGGTGCTGGGGCCAACGTCCTGACTTTC
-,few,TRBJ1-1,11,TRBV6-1,CASRGNTEAFF,TGTGCCAGCAGGGGGAACACTGAAGCTTTCTTT
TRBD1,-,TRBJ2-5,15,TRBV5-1,CASSRRTGEGETQYF,TGCGCCAGCAGCCGCCGGACAGGGGAGGGGGAGACCCAGTACTTC
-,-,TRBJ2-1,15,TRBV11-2,CASSSGTYSYNEQFF,TGTGCCAGCAGTTCCGGGACTTACTCCTACAATGAGCAGTTCTTC
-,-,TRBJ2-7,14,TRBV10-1,CASSEGGGTYEQYF,TGCGCCAGCAGTGAGGGAGGGGGCACCTACGAGCAGTACTTC
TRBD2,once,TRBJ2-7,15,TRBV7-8,CASSLGLAEAYEQYF,TGTGCCAGCAGCCTAGGACTAGCGGAGGCCTACGAGCAGTACTTC
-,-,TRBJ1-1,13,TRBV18,CASSELPGTEAFF,TGTGCCAGCTCAGAACTGCCAGGCACTGAAGCTTTCTTT
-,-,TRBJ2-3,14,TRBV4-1,CASSQDGSLDTQYF,TGCGCCAGCAGCCAAGATGGTAGCCTAGATACGCAGTATTTT
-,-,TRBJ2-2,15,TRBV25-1,CASSYRAPGTGELFF,TGTGCCAGCAGCTACAGGGCCCCGGGAACCGGGGAGCTGTTTTTT
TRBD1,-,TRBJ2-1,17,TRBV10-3,CAISVASGTGLPTEQFF,TGTGCCATCAGCGTTGCATCCGGGACAGGGCTCCCTACTGAGCAGTTCTTC
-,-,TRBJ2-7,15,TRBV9,CASSVGFGGSYEQYF,TGTGCCAGCAGCGTAGGATTTGGGGGTTCCTACGAGCAGTACTTC
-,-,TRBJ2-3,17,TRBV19,CASSLRRGQESTDTQYF,TGTGCCAGTAGTCTCCGGAGGGGTCAGGAGAGCACAGATACGCAGTATTTT
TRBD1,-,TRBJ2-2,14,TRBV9,CASSVEQGAGELFF,TGTGCCAGCAGCGTAGAACAGGGGGCCGGGGAGCTGTTTTTT
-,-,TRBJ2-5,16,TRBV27,CASSPYTSTGQETQYF,TGTGCCAGCAGTCCCTATACCTCTACAGGGCAAGAGACCCAGTACTTC
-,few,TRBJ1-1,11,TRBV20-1,CSANLGNEAFF,TGCAGTGCCAATCTTGGGAATGAAGCTTTCTTT
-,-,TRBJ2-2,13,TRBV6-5,CASSYAGGGELFF,TGTGCCAGCAGTTACGCAGGAGGAGGGGAGCTGTTTTTT
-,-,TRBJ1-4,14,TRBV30,CAIDRGGHNEKLFF,TGTGCCATCGACCGCGGGGGTCATAATGAAAAACTGTTTTTT
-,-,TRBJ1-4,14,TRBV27,CASSQNKPNEKLFF,TGTGCCAGCAGTCAAAACAAACCCAATGAAAAACTGTTTTTT
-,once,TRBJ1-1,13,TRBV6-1,CASSEAYGVVAFF,TGTGCCAGCAGTGAAGCATACGGGGTCGTGGCTTTCTTT
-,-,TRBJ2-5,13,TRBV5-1,CASSNGGQETQYF,TGCGCCAGCAGCAACGGGGGTCAAGAGACCCAGTACTTC
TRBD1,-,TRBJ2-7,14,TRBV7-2,CASSPRDSSYEQYF,TGTGCCAGCAGCCCGAGGGACAGCTCCTACGAGCAGTACTTC
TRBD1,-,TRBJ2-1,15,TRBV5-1,CASRKQGSRYNEQFF,TGCGCCAGCAGAAAACAGGGGAGCCGATACAATGAGCAGTTCTTC
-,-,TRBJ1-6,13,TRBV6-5,CASRTPPTAPLHF,TGTGCCAGCAGGACACCCCCGACGGCACCCCTCCACTTT
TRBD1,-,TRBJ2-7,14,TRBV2,CASRGQGDFGEQYF,TGTGCCAGCAGGGGACAGGGGGATTTTGGCGAGCAGTACTTC
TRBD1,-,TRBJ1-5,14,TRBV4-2,CASSQGRDRQPQHF,TGTGCCAGCAGCCAAGGCCGGGACAGACAGCCCCAGCATTTT
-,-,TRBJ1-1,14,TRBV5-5,CASSLRRKGTEAFF,TGTGCCAGCAGCCTGAGGCGAAAGGGCACTGAAGCTTTCTTT